This T cell receptor beta chain was identified during a study of blood T cell repertoires in COVID-19. Looking at the study overall: Acute-phase and convalescent COVID-19 samples originated in the United States, Italy and Spain.

This CDR3 contains 16 residues. The V segment lost 5 bases and the J segment 8 bases; nucleotides outside the gene matches: 12. The germline gives CDR1 SGHVS, CDR2 FQNEAQ. Method: immunoSEQ multiplex PCR; TCRdb's copy keeps in-frame clones and lacks some. Of some 68,000 clones listed, 85% to 90% were seen once; the top ten hold about 8.1%. The chain links TRBV7-8 to TRBJ1-2; 12 nucleotides match TRBD1. The TCR originated in a man aged 45-65 years with active COVID-19. Sequencing was done on a sample of peripheral blood. The DNA for the CDR3 is TGTGCCAGCAGCCCGCGACGGGACAGGGGGCGCGGGGGCTACACCTTC. Translated: CASSPRRDRGRGGYTF.